The 8 T cell receptor beta chains reported below all come from one sample, sequenced in a study of shared clonotypes between healthy human individuals. Data came from immunoSEQ multiplex PCR; TCRdb stores just in-frame clones and leaves some out. This repertoire shows about 2.4 million clones, 80% to 95% found once; its top ten account for around 0.37%. The sample was naive CD4+ T cells from PBMCs. Subset: CD45RA+ positively selected. These receptors all come from a man in his late teens or twenties in good health. Some clones in this sample may be carry-over from other donors' samples.

J is TRBJ2-3 and V is TRBV7-3, with 7 bases identical to TRBD2. V shed 3 bases, J shed 4 bases, and the junction held 19 bases outside the gene matches. The germline V gene encodes CDR1 SGHTA and CDR2 FQGTGA. This CDR3 comprises 19 residues. Written as DNA, the CDR3 is TGTGCCAGCAGCTTCAAAAGTCGGCCTTTCTCGGGAGGATCAGATACGCAGTATTTT. This codes for CASSFKSRPFSGGSDTQYF.

This clone showed up just a few times. The chain carries TRBV28 and TRBJ1-4; D possibly corresponds to TRBD1 (5 bases). CDR3 size: 15 residues. CDR1 MDHEN and CDR2 SYDVKM come from the germline V gene. V was cut by 6 bases and J by 10 bases, with 21 bases left in between. The chain's CDR3 is CASSRDSAPFGKLFF. CDR3 in DNA: TGTGCCAGCAGCCGTGACAGCGCACCCTTTGGAAAACTGTTTTTT.

The rearrangement links TRBV9 to TRBJ1-2; D might be TRBD1 (5 bases). The CDR3 loop spans 15 amino acids. Germline values: CDR1 SGDLS, CDR2 YYNGEE. V was trimmed by 3 bases and J by 3 bases, leaving 15 bases between them. CDR3 sequence: CASSAGGGADYGYTF. In nucleotides, the CDR3 is TGTGCCAGCAGCGCCGGGGGAGGGGCGGACTATGGCTACACCTTC.

The rearrangement links TRBV9 to TRBJ2-3; TRBD2 matches 7 bases. Germline CDR1 is SGDLS and CDR2 is YYNGEE. Trimming at V came to 3 bases and at J to 3 bases, leaving 13 bases not matched to a gene. This CDR3 is 17 amino acids long. CDR3 sequence: CASSDPHRGGRTDTQYF. DNA of the CDR3: TGTGCCAGCAGCGACCCCCACCGGGGCGGGAGAACAGATACGCAGTATTTT. Variable domain in full (rest from reference TRBV9 and TRBJ2-3): DSGVTQTPKHLITATGQRVTLRCSPRSGDLSVYWYQQSLDQGLQFLIQYYNGEERAKGNILERFSAQQFPDLHSELNLSSLELGDSALYFCASSDPHRGGRTDTQYFGPGTRLTVL.

The V gene is TRBV5-4, the J gene TRBJ1-1, with TRBD1 as a possible D gene (5 bases). Trimming stripped 4 bases from V and 1 base from J, with 17 bases between. The V gene's germline CDR1 is SGHNT and CDR2 YYREEE (reference sequence). The CDR3 is 16 residues long. The CDR3: CASSTPATDRNTEAFF. The CDR3 DNA reads as TGTGCCAGCAGCACTCCGGCAACTGACAGGAACACTGAAGCTTTCTTT.

The chain is built from TRBV7-2 and TRBJ1-1; 8 bases match TRBD1. The CDR3 totals 14 residues. Trimming cost V 5 bases and J 6 bases; bases outside gene matches: 8. The germline gives CDR1 SGHTA, CDR2 FQGNSA. Here the CDR3 DNA reads TGTGCCAGCAGCCTATACAGGGGGAGGGCTGAAGCTTTCTTT. Translated, it gives CASSLYRGRAEAFF.

This rearrangement joins TRBV10-3 to TRBJ2-7; 9 nucleotides line up with TRBD2. CDR3 length equals 15 residues. The trim removed 5 bases at V and 0 bases at J, leaving 5 bases unmatched. Germline V gene data show CDR1 as ENHRY and CDR2 as SYGVKD. The CDR3 protein is CAISIRLAASYEQYF. Written as DNA, the CDR3 is TGTGCCATCAGTATCCGACTAGCGGCCTCCTACGAGCAGTACTTC.

The chain uses TRBV18 and TRBJ2-7, with D uncertain. CDR3 length equals 13 residues. Looked up from germline, CDR1 is KGHSH and CDR2 is LQKENI. V gave up 6 bases and J gave up 5 bases, with 14 bases separating them. CDR3 nucleotides: TGTGCCAGCTCGAAGGCACCTGGGGACGAGCAGTACTTC. Protein product: CASSKAPGDEQYF.